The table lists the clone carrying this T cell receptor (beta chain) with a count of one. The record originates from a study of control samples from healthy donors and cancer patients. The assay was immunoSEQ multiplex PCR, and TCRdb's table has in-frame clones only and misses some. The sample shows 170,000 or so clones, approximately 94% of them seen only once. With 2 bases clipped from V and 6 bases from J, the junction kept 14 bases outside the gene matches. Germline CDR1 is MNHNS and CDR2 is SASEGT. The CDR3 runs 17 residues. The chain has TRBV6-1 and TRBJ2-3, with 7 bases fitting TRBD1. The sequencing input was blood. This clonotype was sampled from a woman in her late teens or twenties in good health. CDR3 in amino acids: CASSESPGGALGDTQYF. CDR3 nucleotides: TGTGCCAGCAGTGAATCCCCAGGGGGAGCCCTTGGCGATACGCAGTATTTT.